This entry describes one TCR beta chain. The antigen is undetermined. The sample belongs to a study of T cells in Graves' hyperthyroidism and ophthalmopathy. Overall study results and limits: In blood, most of the thyroid clonotypes expanded above 0.001 were also present. From stable hyperthyroidism, ophthalmopathy was separated by a 13 V-J model.

RNA transcripts provided the source from which TCR beta CDR3 regions were amplified. The HTBI primer set drove a first-round RT-PCR of the TCR CDR3. TCRdb re-called the multiplex PCR reads through MiXCR, storing one row per CDR3 protein. In the table there are hundreds of thousands of distinct CDR3 sequences, roughly 15% of which are singletons. Germline CDR1 is MGHRA and CDR2 is YSYEKL. V gave up 0 bases and J gave up 5 bases; unmatched junction bases: 8. This CDR3 has 18 amino acids. Sequenced input: blood. The TCR was taken from a woman aged 40 to 49 with Graves' hyperthyroidism. The chain joins TRBV4-1 to TRBJ2-1; 12 nucleotides agree with TRBD2. The CDR3 nucleotides read TGCGCCAGCAGCCAAGATTGGTCTAGCGGGAGGGGGGACAATGAGCAGTTCTTC. Translating gives CASSQDWSSGRGDNEQFF.